This TCR beta chain stems from a study of beta chain features in type 1 diabetes listed by TCRdb under 2018. About the full investigation: Mean age, gender distribution, total cell number and subset yield were not different between patients and healthy donors. Regulatory and stem cell-like memory subsets were isolated from only 8 patients and 8 healthy donors, whereas naive and central memory subsets came from all 30 or so donors. A total of 85 million to 110 million sorted cells were examined across all samples, and RNA yield correlated strongly with the number of cells per subset. In the study, TCRB repertoires of sorted circulating CD4+ T cell subsets from recently diagnosed type 1 diabetes patients were compared with those of matched healthy donors.

A distance of 16 bases separates the germline ends of V and J, which lose 1 base and 4 bases respectively. The germline V gene yields LGHNA for CDR1 and YSLEER for CDR2. The CDR3, cysteine through phenylalanine, is 16 amino acids long. Only the CDR3 region is kept as DNA, spanning 48 bases read in frame from base 1. All of the isolated RNA was reverse transcribed with the High Capacity cDNA Reverse Transcription Kit, so expressed TCRB transcripts were sequenced. Naive, central memory and regulatory T cell samples underwent deep immunoSEQ sequencing, averaging about 3.3 million total reads per sample. After sorted cells were lysed in RLT buffer, RNA was extracted with DNase-treated RNeasy Micro or Mini kits, with the choice depending on cell number. To prevent cross-contamination, every cell subset was processed on its own, while patient and healthy donor samples were processed together. Using the immunoSEQ multiplex PCR, TCRB sequences were amplified from cDNA into 87-bp fragments spanning the CDR3 region. Amplicons were sequenced on the Illumina HiSeq platform. In the source study's methods: Synthetic template baselines were used to correct PCR bias computationally, reads within Hamming distance 2 were collapsed together, and singletons that could not be merged were discarded. Reads were aligned against IMGT so that V, D and J genes, CDR3 length and insertions or deletions at six rearrangement sites could be assigned. Within each subset, clonotype counts were normalized to the number of sorted cells before true diversity and Gini coefficients were calculated with the tcR R package. The overlap coefficient, calculated on TCRB nucleotide sequences, was used to measure repertoire sharing. Out-of-frame TCRB sequences from naive cells were analyzed as a proxy for the pre-selection repertoire. The table was pulled from immuneACCESS by TCRdb, which kept in-frame rearrangements only. Such tables lose some clones; where checked, under half of the loss comes from unresolved V genes, and the rest has no known cause. The V and J calls and clone size come from that table; D and trimming were worked out from the DNA. The sample table contains under 900,000 clones; only one count was recorded for roughly 15% of them. About 0.025% of the sample lies in the top ten.

This clone came up a few times. It lacks a known antigen. Base qualities are not at hand, and no much larger clone is one base apart. Each donor gave one peripheral blood draw, averaging approximately 0.12 L, which was collected into heparinised tubes. Naive, central memory, regulatory and stem cell-like memory CD4+ T cells were sorted on a BD FACSAria II using a panel including CD45RO, CCR7, CD25, CD127, CD95 and CD27. A purity above 95% was achieved for all sorted populations. Right away, PBMCs were isolated by Lymphoprep density gradient centrifugation and were stained directly, with no culture step. To minimize batch effects, samples were stained and sorted in pairs, one healthy donor with one patient per experiment. What the research found in general, with its limitations: Because the HLA sub-analyses included only small numbers of individuals, any influence of HLA type on TCRB rearrangement was left unresolved. Naive, central memory and regulatory TCRB repertoires appeared to be more similar among patients than among healthy donors. At VDJ recombination sites, type 1 diabetes patients had fewer insertions and more deleted nucleotides, which implies abnormalities in thymic rearrangement. A moderate but significant shortening of TCRB CDR3 length was observed in type 1 diabetes patients in all four CD4+ subsets. Because cDNA was sequenced instead of genomic DNA, highly expressing activated cells could be over-represented, though the groups showed no difference in activation or CD3 levels. Shorter templates might be favored by PCR, yet because patient and control samples were amplified and corrected together, any such skew would affect both groups equally.

Input material: naive CD4+ T cells from blood. What the cell subset or site label conveys for this sample: true naive CD4+ T cells. This clonotype was obtained from a woman aged 18-29 years in good health. Recombination linked TRBV4-3 to TRBJ1-2; TRBD1 is possibly the D segment (6 matching bases). Here is the DNA: TGCGCCAGCAGCCAAGCCCACGGACAGAAAATCTATGGCTACACCTTC. Its translation is CASSQAHGQKIYGYTF.